This TCR beta chain was profiled in a study of blood T cell repertoires in COVID-19. Study-level background: The United States, Italy and Spain provided the acute and convalescent COVID-19 samples. PBMCs, B-cell-depleted T cells, or T cells were the source of the cDNA or gDNA that made up the material.

Original analysis: Reference gene primer amplification yielded estimated nucleated cell counts. Assay: immunoSEQ multiplex PCR; the TCRdb copy retains only in-frame clones and omits some. V, J and clone size are those of that table, while D and trimming were read from the DNA. Of about 62,000 clones detected, around 86% appear once; the ten largest clones hold roughly 1%. Trimming shortened V by 4 bases and J by 3 bases, and 10 bases separated the two germline ends. The CDR3 extends over 12 amino acids. CDR1 and CDR2 (germline): SQVTM, ANQGSEA. This sequence joins TRBV29-1 and TRBJ2-7; D is undetermined. Sequencing was done on a sample of peripheral blood. The origin of this receptor is a man between 65 and 85 years old with acute or convalescent COVID-19. For the CDR3, the DNA is TGCAGCGTTGGGGCGTCCGTCTACGAGCAGTACTTC. This encodes CSVGASVYEQYF.